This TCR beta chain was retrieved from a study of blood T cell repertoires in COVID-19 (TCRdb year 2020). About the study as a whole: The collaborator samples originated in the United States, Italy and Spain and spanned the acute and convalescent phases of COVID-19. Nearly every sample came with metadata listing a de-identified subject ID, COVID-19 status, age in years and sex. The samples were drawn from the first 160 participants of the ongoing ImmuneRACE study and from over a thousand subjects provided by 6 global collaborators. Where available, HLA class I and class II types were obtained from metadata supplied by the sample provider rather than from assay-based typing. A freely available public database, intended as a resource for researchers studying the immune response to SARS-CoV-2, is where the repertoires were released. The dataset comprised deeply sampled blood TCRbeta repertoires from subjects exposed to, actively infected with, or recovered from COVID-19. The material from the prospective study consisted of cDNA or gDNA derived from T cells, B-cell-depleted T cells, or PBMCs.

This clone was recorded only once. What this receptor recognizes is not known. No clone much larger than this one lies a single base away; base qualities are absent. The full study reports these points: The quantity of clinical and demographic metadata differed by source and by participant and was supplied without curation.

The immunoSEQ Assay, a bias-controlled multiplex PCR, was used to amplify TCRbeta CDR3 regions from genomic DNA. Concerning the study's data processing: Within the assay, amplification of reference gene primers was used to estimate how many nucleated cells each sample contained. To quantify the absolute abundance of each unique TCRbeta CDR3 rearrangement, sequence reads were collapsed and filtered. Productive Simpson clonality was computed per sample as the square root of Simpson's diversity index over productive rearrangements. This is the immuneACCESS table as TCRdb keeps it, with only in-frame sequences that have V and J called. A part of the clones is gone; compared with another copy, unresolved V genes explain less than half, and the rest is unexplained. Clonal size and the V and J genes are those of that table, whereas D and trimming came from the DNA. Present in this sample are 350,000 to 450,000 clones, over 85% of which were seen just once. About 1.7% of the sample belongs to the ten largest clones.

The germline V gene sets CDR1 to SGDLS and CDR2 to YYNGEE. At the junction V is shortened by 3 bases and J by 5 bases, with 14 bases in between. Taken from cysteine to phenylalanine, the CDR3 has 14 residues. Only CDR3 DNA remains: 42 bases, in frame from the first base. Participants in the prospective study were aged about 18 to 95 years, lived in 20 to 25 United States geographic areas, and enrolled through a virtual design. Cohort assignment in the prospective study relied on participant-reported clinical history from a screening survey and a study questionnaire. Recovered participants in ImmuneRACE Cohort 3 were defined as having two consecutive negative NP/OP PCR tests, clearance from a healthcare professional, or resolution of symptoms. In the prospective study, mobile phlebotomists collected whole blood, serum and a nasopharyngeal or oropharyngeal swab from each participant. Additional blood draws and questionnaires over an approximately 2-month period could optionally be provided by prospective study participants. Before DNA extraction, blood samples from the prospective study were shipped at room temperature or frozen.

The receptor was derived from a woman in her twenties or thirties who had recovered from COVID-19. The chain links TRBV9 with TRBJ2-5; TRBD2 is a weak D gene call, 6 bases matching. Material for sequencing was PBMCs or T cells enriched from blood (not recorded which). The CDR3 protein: CASSGGGTGETQYF. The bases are TGTGCCAGCAGCGGTGGAGGGACCGGGGAGACCCAGTACTTC.